The rows below give T cell receptor beta chains drawn from one sample of a study of shared clonotypes between healthy human individuals. TCRdb's copy holds only in-frame clones and misses some; the assay was immunoSEQ multiplex PCR. Among 2 million or so clones listed, roughly 94% were seen once. The specimen was naive CD4+ T cells sorted from blood. The source of these receptors is a man aged 18 to 30 in good health. CDR3s leave out the opening cysteine and the closing phenylalanine or tryptophan. Some rows mark clone size as missing; the rest say once, few, many or name a class of expanded clone.

CDR3aa: ASKVGGGGHYGYT; j_gene: TRBJ1-2; v_gene: TRBV6-5; abundance: .
CDR3aa: ASSPDWPEAF; j_gene: TRBJ1-1; v_gene: TRBV7-2; abundance: .
CDR3aa: ASSQGTGADYEQY; j_gene: TRBJ2-7; v_gene: TRBV4-2; abundance: .
CDR3aa: ASSSWPDSYEQY; j_gene: TRBJ2-7; v_gene: TRBV7-8; abundance: .
CDR3aa: ASSKGRVRGVVKETQY; j_gene: TRBJ2-5; v_gene: TRBV21-1; abundance: once
CDR3aa: ASSHGTAGNTIY; j_gene: TRBJ1-3; v_gene: TRBV5-1; abundance: .
CDR3aa: ASSATDSSTDTQY; j_gene: TRBJ2-3; v_gene: TRBV25-1; abundance: .
CDR3aa: ASSIPTGGYYGYT; j_gene: TRBJ1-2; v_gene: TRBV19; abundance: .
CDR3aa: ASSPPQRGGYT; j_gene: TRBJ1-2; v_gene: TRBV27; abundance: .
CDR3aa: ASSLDRERRGYT; j_gene: TRBJ1-2; v_gene: TRBV5-1; abundance: .
CDR3aa: ASSDGDTEAF; j_gene: TRBJ1-1; v_gene: TRBV10-1; abundance: once
CDR3aa: ASSQRGIEVNTEAF; j_gene: TRBJ1-1; v_gene: TRBV4-1; abundance: once
CDR3aa: ASSQESQGARSPLH; j_gene: TRBJ1-6; v_gene: TRBV4-2; abundance: .
CDR3aa: ASRASGRATETGELF; j_gene: TRBJ2-2; v_gene: TRBV2; abundance: .
CDR3aa: ASSLLAGVPNEQF; j_gene: TRBJ2-1; v_gene: TRBV5-1; abundance: .
CDR3aa: ASSLEGFGTVSSPLH; j_gene: TRBJ1-6; v_gene: TRBV7-9; abundance: .
CDR3aa: ASAPGQGFSYEQY; j_gene: TRBJ2-7; v_gene: TRBV12-5; abundance: .
CDR3aa: ASSQEGGTPY; j_gene: TRBJ2-7; v_gene: TRBV4-1; abundance: .
CDR3aa: ASSWTGTGADTQY; j_gene: TRBJ2-3; v_gene: TRBV5-1; abundance: few
CDR3aa: AISESGTSGNNEQF; j_gene: TRBJ2-1; v_gene: TRBV10-3; abundance: .
CDR3aa: ASSYMRGRTDTQY; j_gene: TRBJ2-3; v_gene: TRBV19; abundance: .
CDR3aa: ASSLLQGSTDTQY; j_gene: TRBJ2-3; v_gene: TRBV2; abundance: once
CDR3aa: ASGLSITDTQY; j_gene: TRBJ2-3; v_gene: TRBV28; abundance: .
CDR3aa: AISLGGGAYEQY; j_gene: TRBJ2-7; v_gene: TRBV10-3; abundance: .
CDR3aa: AITGTENSPLH; j_gene: TRBJ1-6; v_gene: TRBV10-3; abundance: few
CDR3aa: ASSLERNYGYT; j_gene: TRBJ1-2; v_gene: TRBV7-2; abundance: few
CDR3aa: ASSLRVDSSSYNEQF; j_gene: TRBJ2-1; v_gene: TRBV4-1; abundance: once
CDR3aa: ASSSPGKASTGELF; j_gene: TRBJ2-2; v_gene: TRBV7-2; abundance: .
CDR3aa: ASSFMDRDYEQY; j_gene: .; v_gene: TRBV28; abundance: .
CDR3aa: AISGSGGPKETQY; j_gene: TRBJ2-5; v_gene: TRBV10-3; abundance: .